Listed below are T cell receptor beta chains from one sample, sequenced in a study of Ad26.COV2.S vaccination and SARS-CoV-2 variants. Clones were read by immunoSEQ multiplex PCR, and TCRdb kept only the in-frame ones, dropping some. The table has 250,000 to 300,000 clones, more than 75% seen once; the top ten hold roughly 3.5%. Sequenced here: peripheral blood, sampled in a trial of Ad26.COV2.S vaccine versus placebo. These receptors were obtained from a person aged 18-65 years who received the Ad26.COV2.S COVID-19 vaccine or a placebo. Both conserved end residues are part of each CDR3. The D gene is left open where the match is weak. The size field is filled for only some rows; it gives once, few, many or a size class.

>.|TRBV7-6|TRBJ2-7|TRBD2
CASTKGLAGEQYF
TGTGCCAGCACGAAAGGACTAGCTGGCGAGCAGTACTTC
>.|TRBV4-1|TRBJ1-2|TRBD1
CASRPGQGNYGYTF
TGCGCCAGCAGGCCCGGACAGGGGAACTATGGCTACACCTTC
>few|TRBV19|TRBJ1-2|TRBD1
CASRDRGFYGYTF
TGTGCCAGTAGGGACAGGGGCTTCTATGGCTACACCTTC
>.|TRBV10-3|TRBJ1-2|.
CAISESTPRRGYTF
TGTGCCATCAGTGAGTCCACACCCCGGCGGGGCTACACCTTC
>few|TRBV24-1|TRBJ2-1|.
CATSAGQSSYNEQFF
TGTGCCACCAGTGCTGGACAGAGCTCCTACAATGAGCAGTTCTTC
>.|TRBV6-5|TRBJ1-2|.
CASSYRQVGDYGYTF
TGTGCCAGCAGTTACCGACAGGTCGGAGATTATGGCTACACCTTC
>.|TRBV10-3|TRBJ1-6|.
CAIRERTAQNSPLHF
TGTGCCATCCGAGAAAGGACAGCCCAGAATTCACCCCTCCACTTT
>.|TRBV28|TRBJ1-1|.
CASSLMGGNTEAFF
TGTGCCAGCAGTTTGATGGGCGGGAACACTGAAGCTTTCTTT
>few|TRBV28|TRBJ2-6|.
CASSLYGFGGGSGANVLTF
TGTGCCAGCAGTTTATATGGGTTTGGGGGTGGCTCTGGGGCCAACGTCCTGACTTTC
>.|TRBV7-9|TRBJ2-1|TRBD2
CASTRTSGGWDEQFF
TGTGCCAGCACCCGAACATCGGGGGGGTGGGATGAGCAGTTCTTC
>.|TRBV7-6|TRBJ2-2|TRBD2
CASSPLAGGNTGELFF
TGTGCCAGCAGCCCCTTAGCGGGGGGGAACACCGGGGAGCTGTTTTTT
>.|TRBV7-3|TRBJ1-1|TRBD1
CASSLGTGGWNTEAFF
TGTGCCAGCAGCTTAGGGACAGGGGGCTGGAACACTGAAGCTTTCTTT
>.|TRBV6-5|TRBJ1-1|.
CASNPPTNTEAFF
TGTGCCAGCAACCCCCCCACGAACACTGAAGCTTTCTTT
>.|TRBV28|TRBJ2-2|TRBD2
CASSRDYKTGELFF
TGTGCCAGCAGTCGGGACTACAAAACCGGGGAGCTGTTTTTT
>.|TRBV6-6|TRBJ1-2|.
CASKVPSYYGYTF
TGTGCCAGCAAGGTCCCCAGCTACTATGGCTACACCTTC
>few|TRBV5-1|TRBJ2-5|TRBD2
CASSTGLAGRYQETQYF
TGCGCCAGCAGCACGGGACTAGCGGGGAGATACCAAGAGACCCAGTACTTC
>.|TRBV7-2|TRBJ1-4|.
CASSLVGITRGEKLFF
TGTGCCAGCAGCTTAGTGGGGATCACGAGGGGCGAAAAACTGTTTTTT
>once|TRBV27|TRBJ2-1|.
CASSLLRESYNEQFF
TGTGCCAGCAGTTTACTACGGGAGTCCTACAATGAGCAGTTCTTC
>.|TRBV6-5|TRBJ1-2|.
CASSSEGGSLGYTF
TGTGCCAGCAGTTCGGAGGGCGGGTCCCTTGGCTACACCTTC
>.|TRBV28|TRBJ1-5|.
CASSINIQPQHF
TGTGCCAGCAGCATTAACATTCAGCCCCAGCATTTT
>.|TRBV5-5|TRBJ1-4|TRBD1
CASSLDRGNEKLFF
TGTGCCAGCAGCTTGGACAGGGGGAACGAAAAACTGTTTTTT
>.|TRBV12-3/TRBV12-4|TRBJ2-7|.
CASSQTYSYEQYF
TGTGCCAGCAGTCAGACATACTCCTACGAGCAGTACTTC
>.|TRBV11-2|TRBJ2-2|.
CASSSFQGKVFF
TGTGCCAGCAGCTCCTTCCAGGGAAAGGTGTTTTTT
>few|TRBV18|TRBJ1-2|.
CASSPPNWVYGYTF
TGTGCCAGCTCACCACCGAACTGGGTATATGGCTACACCTTC
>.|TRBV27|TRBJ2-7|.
CASSLSADGSNYEQYF
TGTGCCAGCAGTTTATCGGCGGACGGATCTAACTACGAGCAGTACTTC
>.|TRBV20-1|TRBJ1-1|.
CSASFRRGTEAFF
TGCAGTGCTAGTTTTAGAAGGGGAACTGAAGCTTTCTTT
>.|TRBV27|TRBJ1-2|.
CASRGNNYGYTF
TGTGCCAGCCGGGGTAATAACTATGGCTACACCTTC
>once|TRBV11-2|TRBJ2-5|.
CASKETTNQETQYF
TGTGCCAGCAAAGAGACCACCAACCAAGAGACCCAGTACTTC
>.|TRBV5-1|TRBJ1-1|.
CASSLDSRVNTEAFF
TGCGCCAGCAGCTTGGACTCGAGGGTGAACACTGAAGCTTTCTTT
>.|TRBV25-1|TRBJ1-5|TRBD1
CASRGQNQPQHF
TGTGCCAGCAGGGGACAGAATCAGCCCCAGCATTTT
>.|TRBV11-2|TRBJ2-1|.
CASSIGISGYNEQFF
TGTGCCAGCAGCATCGGTATTAGCGGATACAATGAGCAGTTCTTC
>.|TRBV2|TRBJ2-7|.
CASSGQVPYEQYF
TGTGCCAGCAGTGGACAGGTGCCCTACGAGCAGTACTTC
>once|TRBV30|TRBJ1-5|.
CAWSESHNQPQHF
TGTGCCTGGAGTGAGTCCCACAATCAGCCCCAGCATTTT
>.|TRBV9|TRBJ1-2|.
CASRDSNGYTF
TGTGCCAGCAGGGACAGCAATGGCTACACCTTC
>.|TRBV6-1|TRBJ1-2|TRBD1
CASSEQWATGVGPVWGYTF
TGTGCCAGCAGTGAACAGTGGGCGACAGGGGTAGGTCCTGTGTGGGGCTACACCTTC
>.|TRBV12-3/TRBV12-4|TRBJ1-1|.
CASSFLGVAFF
TGTGCCAGCAGTTTTCTGGGGGTAGCTTTCTTT
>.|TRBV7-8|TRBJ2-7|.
CASSLDRISYEQYF
TGTGCCAGCAGCTTAGACCGAATCTCCTACGAGCAGTACTTC
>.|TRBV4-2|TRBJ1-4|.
CASSQDIGGTNEKLFF
TGTGCCAGCAGCCAAGATATAGGAGGAACTAATGAAAAACTGTTTTTT
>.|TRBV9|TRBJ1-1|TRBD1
CASSETGVGTEAFF
TGTGCCAGCAGCGAGACAGGGGTCGGCACTGAAGCTTTCTTT
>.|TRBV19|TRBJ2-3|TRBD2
CASRSASGGADTQYF
TGTGCCAGTCGGTCCGCTAGCGGGGGAGCAGATACGCAGTATTTT
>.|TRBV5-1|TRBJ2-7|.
CASSPGDEAEQYF
TGCGCCAGCAGCCCCGGGGATGAGGCCGAGCAGTACTTC
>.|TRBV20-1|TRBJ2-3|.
CSASESRVGTQYF
TGCAGTGCTAGTGAGTCGAGGGTGGGTACGCAGTATTTT
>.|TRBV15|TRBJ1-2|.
CATPNGGRDYGYTF
TGTGCCACCCCCAATGGGGGGCGGGACTATGGCTACACCTTC
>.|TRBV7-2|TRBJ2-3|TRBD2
CASSLSGRSPDTQYF
TGTGCCAGCAGCTTGAGCGGGAGAAGTCCAGATACGCAGTATTTT
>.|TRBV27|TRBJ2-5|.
CASSFLSQETQYF
TGTGCCAGCAGTTTTCTTAGCCAAGAGACCCAGTACTTC
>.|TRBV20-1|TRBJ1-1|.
CSARRRDEAFF
TGCAGTGCTAGACGTAGGGATGAAGCTTTCTTT
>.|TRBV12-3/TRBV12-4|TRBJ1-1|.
CASSLHIETEAFF
TGTGCCAGCAGTTTACACATAGAAACTGAAGCTTTCTTT
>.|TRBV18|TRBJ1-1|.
CASSLTGVGVSEAFF
TGTGCCAGCTCACTTACTGGGGTTGGGGTTTCTGAAGCTTTCTTT
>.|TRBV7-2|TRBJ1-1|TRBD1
CASSVFGTGGAWGTEAFF
TGTGCCAGCAGCGTGTTCGGGACAGGGGGCGCTTGGGGGACTGAAGCTTTCTTT
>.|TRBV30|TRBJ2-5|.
CAWSVRGAETQYF
TGTGCCTGGAGTGTCAGGGGCGCAGAGACCCAGTACTTC
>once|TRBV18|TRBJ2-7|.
CASSPRLGYEQYF
TGTGCCAGCTCACCAAGGCTCGGGTACGAGCAGTACTTC
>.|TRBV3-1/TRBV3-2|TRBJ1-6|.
CASMAGTYNSPLHF
TGTGCCAGCATGGCAGGCACCTATAATTCACCCCTCCACTTT
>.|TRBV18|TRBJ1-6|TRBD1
CASSPWDRDNSPLHF
TGTGCCAGCTCACCGTGGGACAGAGATAATTCACCCCTCCACTTT
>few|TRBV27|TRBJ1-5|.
CASSLAAEGNQPQHF
TGTGCCAGCAGTCTGGCCGCGGAAGGCAATCAGCCCCAGCATTTT
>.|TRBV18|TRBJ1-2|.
CASSPTLNYGYTF
TGTGCCAGCTCCCCCACACTGAACTATGGCTACACCTTC